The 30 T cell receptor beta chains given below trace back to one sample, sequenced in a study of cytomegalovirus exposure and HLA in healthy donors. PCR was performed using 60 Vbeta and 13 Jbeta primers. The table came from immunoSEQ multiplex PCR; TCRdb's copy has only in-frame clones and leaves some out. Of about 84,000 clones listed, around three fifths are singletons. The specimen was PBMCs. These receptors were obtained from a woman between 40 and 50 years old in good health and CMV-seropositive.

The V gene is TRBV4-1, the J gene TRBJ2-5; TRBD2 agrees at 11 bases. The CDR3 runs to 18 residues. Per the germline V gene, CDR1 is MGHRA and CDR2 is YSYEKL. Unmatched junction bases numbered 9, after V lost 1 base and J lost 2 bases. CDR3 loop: CASSQVLAGDGRQETQYF. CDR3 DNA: TGCGCCAGCAGCCAAGTACTAGCGGGAGACGGGAGGCAAGAGACCCAGTACTTC.

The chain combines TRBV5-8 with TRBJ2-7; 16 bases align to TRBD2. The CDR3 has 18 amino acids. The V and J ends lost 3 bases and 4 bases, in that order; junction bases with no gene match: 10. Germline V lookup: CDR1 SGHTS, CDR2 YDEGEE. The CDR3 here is CASSSTGTSGRGGYEQYF. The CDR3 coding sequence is TGTGCCAGCAGCTCAACCGGGACTAGCGGGAGGGGCGGTTACGAGCAGTACTTC. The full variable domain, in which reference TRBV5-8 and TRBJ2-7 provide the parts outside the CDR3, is EAGVTQSPTHLIKTRGQQATLRCSPISGHTSVYWYQQALGLGLQFLLWYDEGEERNRGNFPPRFSGRQFPNYSSELNVNALELEDSALYLCASSSTGTSGRGGYEQYFGPGTRLTVT.

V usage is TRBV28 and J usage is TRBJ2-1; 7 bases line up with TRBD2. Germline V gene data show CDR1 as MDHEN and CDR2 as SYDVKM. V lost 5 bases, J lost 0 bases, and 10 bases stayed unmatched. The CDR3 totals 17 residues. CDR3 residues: CASSEPPGGSSYNEQFF. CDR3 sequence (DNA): TGTGCCAGCAGTGAACCTCCTGGCGGGAGCTCCTACAATGAGCAGTTCTTC.

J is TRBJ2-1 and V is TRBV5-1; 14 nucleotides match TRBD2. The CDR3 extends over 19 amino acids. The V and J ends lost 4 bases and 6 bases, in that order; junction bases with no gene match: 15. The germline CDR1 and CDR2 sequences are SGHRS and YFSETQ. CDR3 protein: CASSPGLAGGPRMPNEQFF. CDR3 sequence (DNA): TGCGCCAGCAGCCCAGGACTAGCGGGAGGCCCACGGATGCCCAATGAGCAGTTCTTC.

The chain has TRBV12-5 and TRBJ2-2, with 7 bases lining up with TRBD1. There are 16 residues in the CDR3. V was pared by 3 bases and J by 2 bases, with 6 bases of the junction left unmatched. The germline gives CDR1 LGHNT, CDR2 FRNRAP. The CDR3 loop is CASGFARDSNTGELFF. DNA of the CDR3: TGTGCTAGTGGTTTCGCACGGGACAGCAACACCGGGGAGCTGTTTTTT. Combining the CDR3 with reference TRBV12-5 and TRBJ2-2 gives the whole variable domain DARVTQTPRHKVTEMGQEVTMRCQPILGHNTVFWYRQTMMQGLELLAYFRNRAPLDDSGMPKDRFSAEMPDATLATLKIQPSEPRDSAVYFCASGFARDSNTGELFFGEGSRLTVL.

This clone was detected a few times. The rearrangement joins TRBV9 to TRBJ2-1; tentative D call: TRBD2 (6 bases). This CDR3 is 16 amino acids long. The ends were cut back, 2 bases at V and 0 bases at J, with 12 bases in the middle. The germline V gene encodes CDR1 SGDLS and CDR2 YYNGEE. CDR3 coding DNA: TGTGCCAGCAGCGTTCGTAGCGGCAGCTCCTACAATGAGCAGTTCTTC. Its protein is CASSVRSGSSYNEQFF.

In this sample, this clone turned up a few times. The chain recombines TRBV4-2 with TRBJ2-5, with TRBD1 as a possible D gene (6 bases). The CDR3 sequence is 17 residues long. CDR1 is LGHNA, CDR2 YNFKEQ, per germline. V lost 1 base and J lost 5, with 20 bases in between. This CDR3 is CASSQAGGLGAVETQYF. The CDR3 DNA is TGTGCCAGCAGCCAAGCCGGCGGACTGGGGGCTGTGGAGACCCAGTACTTC.

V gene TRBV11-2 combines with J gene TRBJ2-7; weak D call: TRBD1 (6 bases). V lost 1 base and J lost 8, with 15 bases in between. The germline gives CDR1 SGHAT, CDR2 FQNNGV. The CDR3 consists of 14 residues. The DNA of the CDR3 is TGTGCCAGCAGCTTAGCAGGGGCAGAAGGACAGCAGTACTTC. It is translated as CASSLAGAEGQQYF.

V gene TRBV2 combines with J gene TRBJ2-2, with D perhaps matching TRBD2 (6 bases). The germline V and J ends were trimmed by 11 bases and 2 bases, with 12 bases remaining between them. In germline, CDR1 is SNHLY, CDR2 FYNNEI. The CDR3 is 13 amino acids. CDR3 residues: CAGRRANTGELFF. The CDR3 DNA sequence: TGTGCCGGCCGGAGGGCCAACACCGGGGAGCTGTTTTTT.

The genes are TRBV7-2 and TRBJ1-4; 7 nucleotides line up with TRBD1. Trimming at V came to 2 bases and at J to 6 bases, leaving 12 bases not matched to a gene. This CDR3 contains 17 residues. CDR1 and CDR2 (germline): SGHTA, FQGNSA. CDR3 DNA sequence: TGTGCCAGCAGCTTAAACTTTAGACAGGGTAATCATGAAAAACTGTTTTTT. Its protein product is CASSLNFRQGNHEKLFF.

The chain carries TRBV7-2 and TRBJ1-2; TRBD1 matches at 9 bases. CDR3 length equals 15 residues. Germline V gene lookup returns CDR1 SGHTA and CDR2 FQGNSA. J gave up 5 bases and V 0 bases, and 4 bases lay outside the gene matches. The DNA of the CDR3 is TGTGCCAGCAGCTTAGCCGCGGGACAGGGTTATGGCTACACCTTC. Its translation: CASSLAAGQGYGYTF.

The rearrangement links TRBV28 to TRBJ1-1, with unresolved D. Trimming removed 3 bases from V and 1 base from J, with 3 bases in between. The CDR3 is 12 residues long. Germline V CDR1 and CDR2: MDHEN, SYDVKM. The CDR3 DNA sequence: TGTGCCAGCAGTTTCTCGAACACTGAAGCTTTCTTT. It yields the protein CASSFSNTEAFF.

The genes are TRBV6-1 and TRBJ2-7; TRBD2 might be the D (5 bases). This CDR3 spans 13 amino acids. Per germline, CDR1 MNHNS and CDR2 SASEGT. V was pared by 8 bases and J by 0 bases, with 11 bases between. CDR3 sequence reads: CASPEGSSYEQYF. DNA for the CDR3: TGTGCCAGCCCTGAGGGCAGCTCCTACGAGCAGTACTTC.

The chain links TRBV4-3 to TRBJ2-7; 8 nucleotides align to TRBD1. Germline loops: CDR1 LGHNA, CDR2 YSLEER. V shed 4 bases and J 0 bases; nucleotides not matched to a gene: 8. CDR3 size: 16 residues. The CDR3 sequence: CASSPSYRGYSYEQYF. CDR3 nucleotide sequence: TGCGCCAGCAGCCCGAGCTACAGGGGGTACTCCTACGAGCAGTACTTC.

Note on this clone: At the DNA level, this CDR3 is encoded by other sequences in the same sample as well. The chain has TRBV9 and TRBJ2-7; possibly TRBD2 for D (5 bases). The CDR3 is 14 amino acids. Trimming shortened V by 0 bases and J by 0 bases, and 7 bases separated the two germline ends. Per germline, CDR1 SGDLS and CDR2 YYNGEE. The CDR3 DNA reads TGTGCCAGCAGCGTAGGTGGGAGCTCCTACGAGCAGTACTTC. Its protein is CASSVGGSSYEQYF.

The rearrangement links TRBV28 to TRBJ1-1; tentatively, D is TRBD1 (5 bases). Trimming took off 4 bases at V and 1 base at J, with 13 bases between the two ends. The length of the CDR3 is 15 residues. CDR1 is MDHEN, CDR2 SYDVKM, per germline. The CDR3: CASSSAGRGNTEAFF. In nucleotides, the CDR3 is TGTGCCAGCAGTTCAGCGGGGCGAGGGAACACTGAAGCTTTCTTT.

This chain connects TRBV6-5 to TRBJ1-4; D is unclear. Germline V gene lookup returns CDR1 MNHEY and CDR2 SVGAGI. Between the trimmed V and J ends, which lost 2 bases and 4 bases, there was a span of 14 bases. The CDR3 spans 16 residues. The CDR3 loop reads CASSYDGIRDNEKLFF. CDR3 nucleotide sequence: TGTGCCAGCAGTTACGACGGGATTCGAGATAATGAAAAACTGTTTTTT.

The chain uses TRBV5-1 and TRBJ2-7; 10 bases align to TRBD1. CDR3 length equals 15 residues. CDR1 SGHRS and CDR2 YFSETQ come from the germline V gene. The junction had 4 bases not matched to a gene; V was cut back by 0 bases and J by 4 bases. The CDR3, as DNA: TGCGCCAGCAGCTTGGCTCCGGGACAGGGGTACGAGCAGTACTTC. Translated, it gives CASSLAPGQGYEQYF.

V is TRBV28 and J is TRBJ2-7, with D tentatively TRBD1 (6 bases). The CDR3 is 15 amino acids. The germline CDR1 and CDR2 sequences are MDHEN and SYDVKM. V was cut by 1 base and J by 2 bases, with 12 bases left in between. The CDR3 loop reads CASSLSQGRPYEQYF. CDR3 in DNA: TGTGCCAGCAGTTTATCACAGGGCCGGCCCTACGAGCAGTACTTC.

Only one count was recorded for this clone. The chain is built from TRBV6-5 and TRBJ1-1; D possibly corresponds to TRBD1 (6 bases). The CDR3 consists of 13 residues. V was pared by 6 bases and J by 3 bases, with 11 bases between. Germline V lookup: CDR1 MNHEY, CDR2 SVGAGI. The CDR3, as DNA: TGTGCCAGCAGGACCCCAGGGGACACTGAAGCTTTCTTT. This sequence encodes CASRTPGDTEAFF.

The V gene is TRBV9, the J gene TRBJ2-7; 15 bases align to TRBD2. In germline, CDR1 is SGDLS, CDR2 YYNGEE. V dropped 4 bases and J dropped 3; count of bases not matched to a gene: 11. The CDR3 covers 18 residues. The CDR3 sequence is CASSPGLAGGIINYEQYF. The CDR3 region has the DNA TGTGCCAGCAGCCCTGGACTAGCGGGAGGGATTATAAACTACGAGCAGTACTTC.

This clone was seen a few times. CDR3 bases: TGTGCCAGCACGGGACAGGGGTATAATTCACCCCTCCACTTT. Translation: CASTGQGYNSPLHF. The V call is TRBV2, the J call TRBJ1-6; 10 positions agree with TRBD1. The length of the CDR3 is 14 residues. After removal of 7 bases from V and 4 bases from J, the junction contained 1 base not matched to a gene. The germline V gene encodes CDR1 SNHLY and CDR2 FYNNEI.

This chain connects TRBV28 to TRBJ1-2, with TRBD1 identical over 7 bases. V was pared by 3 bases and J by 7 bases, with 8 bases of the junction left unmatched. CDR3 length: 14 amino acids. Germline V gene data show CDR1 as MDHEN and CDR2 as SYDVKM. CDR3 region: CASSFPNGQVGYTF. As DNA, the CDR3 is TGTGCCAGCAGTTTTCCTAACGGACAGGTTGGCTACACCTTC.

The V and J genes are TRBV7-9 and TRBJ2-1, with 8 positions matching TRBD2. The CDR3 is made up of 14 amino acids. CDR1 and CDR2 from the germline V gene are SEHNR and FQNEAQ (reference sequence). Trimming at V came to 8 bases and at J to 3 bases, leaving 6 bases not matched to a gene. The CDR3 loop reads CASVGSGSYNEQFF. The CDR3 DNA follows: TGTGCCAGCGTCGGGAGCGGGAGCTACAATGAGCAGTTCTTC.

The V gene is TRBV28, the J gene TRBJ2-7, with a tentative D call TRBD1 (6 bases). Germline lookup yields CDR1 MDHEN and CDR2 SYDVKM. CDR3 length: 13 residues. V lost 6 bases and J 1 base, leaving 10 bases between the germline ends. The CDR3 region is CASSTGQSYEQYF. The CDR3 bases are TGTGCCAGCAGCACTGGACAGTCCTACGAGCAGTACTTC.

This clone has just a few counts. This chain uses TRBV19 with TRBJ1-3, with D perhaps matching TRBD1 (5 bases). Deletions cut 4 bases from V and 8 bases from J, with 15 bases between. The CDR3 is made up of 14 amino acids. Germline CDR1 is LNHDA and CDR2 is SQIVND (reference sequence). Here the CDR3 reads CASSKQGKTDTIYF. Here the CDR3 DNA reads TGTGCCAGTAGTAAGCAGGGCAAAACGGACACCATATATTTT.

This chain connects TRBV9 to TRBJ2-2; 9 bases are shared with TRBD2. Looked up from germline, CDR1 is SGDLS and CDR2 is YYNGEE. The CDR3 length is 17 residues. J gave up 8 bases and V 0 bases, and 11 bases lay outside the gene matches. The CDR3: CASSVDHGLAGTGELFF. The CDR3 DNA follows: TGTGCCAGCAGCGTAGATCATGGTCTAGCGGGAACTGGGGAGCTGTTTTTT.

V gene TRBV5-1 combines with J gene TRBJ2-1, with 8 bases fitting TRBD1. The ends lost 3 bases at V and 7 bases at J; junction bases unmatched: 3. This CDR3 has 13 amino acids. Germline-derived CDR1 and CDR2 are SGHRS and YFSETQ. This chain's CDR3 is CASSSGQANEQFF. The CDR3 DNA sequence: TGCGCCAGCAGCTCGGGACAGGCGAATGAGCAGTTCTTC.

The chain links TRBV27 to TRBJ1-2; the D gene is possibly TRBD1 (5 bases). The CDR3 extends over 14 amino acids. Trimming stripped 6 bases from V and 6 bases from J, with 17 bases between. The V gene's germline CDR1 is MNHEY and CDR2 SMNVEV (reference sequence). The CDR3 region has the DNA TGTGCCAGCAGGACCGCACAGGAATCGGATGGCTACACCTTC. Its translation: CASRTAQESDGYTF.

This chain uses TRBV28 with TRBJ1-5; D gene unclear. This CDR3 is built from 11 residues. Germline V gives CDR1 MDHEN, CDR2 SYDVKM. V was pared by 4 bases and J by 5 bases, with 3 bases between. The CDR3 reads CASSSDQPQHF. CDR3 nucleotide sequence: TGTGCCAGCAGTTCCGATCAGCCCCAGCATTTT.